This T cell receptor (beta chain) was captured by sequencing in a study of T cell responses to AZD1222 COVID-19 vaccine. Data came from immunoSEQ multiplex PCR; TCRdb stores just in-frame clones and leaves some out. The sample includes around 85,000 clones, 80% to 90% seen only once; the top ten take approximately 6.8%. The CDR3 is 15 amino acids. Germline loops: CDR1 SNHLY, CDR2 FYNNEI. The trim removed 6 bases at V and 9 bases at J, leaving 7 bases unmatched. The source material was peripheral blood, sampled on day 0 of AZD1222 vaccination. The gene calls are TRBV2 and TRBJ1-6; 11 nucleotides line up with TRBD1. This TCR was sampled from an adult in good health. CDR3 loop: CASSGRTGGSSPLHF. The DNA of the CDR3 is TGTGCCAGCAGCGGAAGGACAGGGGGCAGTTCACCCCTCCACTTT.